This T cell receptor beta chain is from a study of shared clonotypes between healthy human individuals. General study points: Some clonotypes were shared by all four sorted-subset donors, while others were not shared. The non-shared ones had lower generation probabilities than the shared ones. It was only blood that was sampled, and tissue repertoires likely differ. Represented diversity, genetic and exposure-history alike, was limited by few donors.

In regard to this clone: The target antigen is unknown.

Germline CDR1 reads MNHNY; CDR2 reads SVGAGI (reference sequence). Losses at the gene ends were 2 bases for V and 7 bases for J; bases not matched to a gene: 10. This CDR3 comprises 16 residues. Using immunoSEQ multiplex PCR, the repertoire was profiled, and TCRdb retains in-frame clones only, with some absent. This table holds around 2.1 million clones, 85% to 95% found once. Naive CD8 cells were CD45RO-negative, positively selected for CCR7, excluding terminally differentiated effector memory CD45RA+ cells. Healthy adults negative for HIV, lacking recent acute infections or vaccinations, served as donors.

The sequence derives from a man aged 18-30 years in good health. Some clones in this sample may be carry-over from other donors' samples. The source material was naive CD8+ T cells from PBMCs. The rearrangement joins TRBV6-6 to TRBJ1-4, with 7 positions matching TRBD1. CDR3 residues: CASSYPRQGHGEKLFF. CDR3 coding DNA: TGTGCCAGCAGTTACCCGAGACAGGGCCACGGTGAAAAACTGTTTTTT.